This section outlines one TCR beta chain sequence together with its context. The germline V gene has CDR1 SGHTA and CDR2 FQGNSA. V shed 5 bases and J 4 bases; nucleotides not matched to a gene: 7. This CDR3 comprises 14 residues. This sample was taken from a study of T cell responses to AZD1222 COVID-19 vaccine. Assay used: immunoSEQ multiplex PCR; TCRdb lists only in-frame clones, some missing. The sample consists of over 70,000 clones, 70% to 90% of them appearing once. The specimen comprised peripheral blood, sampled on day 0 of MenACWY control vaccination. The receptor was isolated from an adult in good health. The chain recombines TRBV7-2 with TRBJ2-5, with 7 bases identical to TRBD1. CDR3 sequence: CASSTQTGRETQYF. The CDR3 DNA reads as TGTGCCAGCAGCACCCAGACAGGGAGAGAGACCCAGTACTTC.